This TCR beta chain comes out of a study of blood T cells in healthy people across ages. This clonotype came up a few times. V was pared by 0 bases and J by 4 bases, with 11 bases between. This CDR3 is built from 15 residues. Primed by a sample-barcoded 5' primer and a J-beta primer mix, a second PCR proceeded for 7 to 11 cycles. TCRdb passed the 5' RACE reads through MiXCR, listing each CDR3 protein once. The sample consists of more than 650,000 distinct CDR3 sequences, roughly 25% of them appearing once. This same sample was also part of a study on T cells of mothers and their children. That investigation notes: In this cohort, donors were three healthy Caucasian mothers plus their six children. Whether pairs are related or unrelated, thymic selection shapes their TCR recombination output in much the same way. The study found slightly higher but non-significant overlap in related versus unrelated mother-child pairs. No T cell clones of persistent microchimeric origin were detected.

The rearrangement joins TRBV12-3 or TRBV12-4 to TRBJ2-3; tentatively, D is TRBD1 (6 bases). This receptor was identified in a boy aged 10-17 years in good health. The sequencing sample was made of blood. The CDR3 loop is CASSLAWGQADTQYF. DNA for the CDR3: TGTGCCAGCAGTTTAGCATGGGGGCAGGCAGATACGCAGTATTTT.